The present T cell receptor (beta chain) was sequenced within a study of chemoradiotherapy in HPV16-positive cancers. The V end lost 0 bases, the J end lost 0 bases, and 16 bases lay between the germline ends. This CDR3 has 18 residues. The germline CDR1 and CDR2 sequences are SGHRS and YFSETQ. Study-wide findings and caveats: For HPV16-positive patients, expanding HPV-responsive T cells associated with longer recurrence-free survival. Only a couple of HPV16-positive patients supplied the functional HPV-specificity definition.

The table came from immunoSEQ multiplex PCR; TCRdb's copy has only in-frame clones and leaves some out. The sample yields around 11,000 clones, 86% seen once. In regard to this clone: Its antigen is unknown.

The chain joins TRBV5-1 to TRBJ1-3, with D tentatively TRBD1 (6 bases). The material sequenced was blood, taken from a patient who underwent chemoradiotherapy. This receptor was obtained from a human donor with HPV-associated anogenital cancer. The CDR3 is CASSLAVRRGHSGNTIYF. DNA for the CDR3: TGCGCCAGCAGCTTGGCCGTCAGGAGGGGACACTCTGGAAACACCATATATTTT.